Included here is one TCR beta chain sequence, with context. The CDR3 is 18 residues long. V gave up 4 bases and J gave up 2 bases; unmatched junction bases: 6. Germline CDR1 and CDR2: SGHDT and YYEEEE. The sample comes from a study of blood T cell repertoires in COVID-19. As for the study in general: T cells, B-cell-depleted T cells, or PBMCs supplied cDNA or gDNA.

Profiled with immunoSEQ multiplex PCR; TCRdb holds only in-frame clones, not every one. The table has 130,000 to 150,000 clones, around four fifths seen once. This sequence was found in a woman aged 40 to 55 with active or convalescent COVID-19. The V call is TRBV5-6, the J call TRBJ2-6; 13 nucleotides line up with TRBD2. The sample taken for sequencing was peripheral blood. The CDR3 sequence: CASSRVLAGGPGANVLTF. The CDR3 DNA is TGTGCCAGCAGCCGGGTACTAGCGGGGGGGCCTGGGGCCAACGTCCTGACTTTC.